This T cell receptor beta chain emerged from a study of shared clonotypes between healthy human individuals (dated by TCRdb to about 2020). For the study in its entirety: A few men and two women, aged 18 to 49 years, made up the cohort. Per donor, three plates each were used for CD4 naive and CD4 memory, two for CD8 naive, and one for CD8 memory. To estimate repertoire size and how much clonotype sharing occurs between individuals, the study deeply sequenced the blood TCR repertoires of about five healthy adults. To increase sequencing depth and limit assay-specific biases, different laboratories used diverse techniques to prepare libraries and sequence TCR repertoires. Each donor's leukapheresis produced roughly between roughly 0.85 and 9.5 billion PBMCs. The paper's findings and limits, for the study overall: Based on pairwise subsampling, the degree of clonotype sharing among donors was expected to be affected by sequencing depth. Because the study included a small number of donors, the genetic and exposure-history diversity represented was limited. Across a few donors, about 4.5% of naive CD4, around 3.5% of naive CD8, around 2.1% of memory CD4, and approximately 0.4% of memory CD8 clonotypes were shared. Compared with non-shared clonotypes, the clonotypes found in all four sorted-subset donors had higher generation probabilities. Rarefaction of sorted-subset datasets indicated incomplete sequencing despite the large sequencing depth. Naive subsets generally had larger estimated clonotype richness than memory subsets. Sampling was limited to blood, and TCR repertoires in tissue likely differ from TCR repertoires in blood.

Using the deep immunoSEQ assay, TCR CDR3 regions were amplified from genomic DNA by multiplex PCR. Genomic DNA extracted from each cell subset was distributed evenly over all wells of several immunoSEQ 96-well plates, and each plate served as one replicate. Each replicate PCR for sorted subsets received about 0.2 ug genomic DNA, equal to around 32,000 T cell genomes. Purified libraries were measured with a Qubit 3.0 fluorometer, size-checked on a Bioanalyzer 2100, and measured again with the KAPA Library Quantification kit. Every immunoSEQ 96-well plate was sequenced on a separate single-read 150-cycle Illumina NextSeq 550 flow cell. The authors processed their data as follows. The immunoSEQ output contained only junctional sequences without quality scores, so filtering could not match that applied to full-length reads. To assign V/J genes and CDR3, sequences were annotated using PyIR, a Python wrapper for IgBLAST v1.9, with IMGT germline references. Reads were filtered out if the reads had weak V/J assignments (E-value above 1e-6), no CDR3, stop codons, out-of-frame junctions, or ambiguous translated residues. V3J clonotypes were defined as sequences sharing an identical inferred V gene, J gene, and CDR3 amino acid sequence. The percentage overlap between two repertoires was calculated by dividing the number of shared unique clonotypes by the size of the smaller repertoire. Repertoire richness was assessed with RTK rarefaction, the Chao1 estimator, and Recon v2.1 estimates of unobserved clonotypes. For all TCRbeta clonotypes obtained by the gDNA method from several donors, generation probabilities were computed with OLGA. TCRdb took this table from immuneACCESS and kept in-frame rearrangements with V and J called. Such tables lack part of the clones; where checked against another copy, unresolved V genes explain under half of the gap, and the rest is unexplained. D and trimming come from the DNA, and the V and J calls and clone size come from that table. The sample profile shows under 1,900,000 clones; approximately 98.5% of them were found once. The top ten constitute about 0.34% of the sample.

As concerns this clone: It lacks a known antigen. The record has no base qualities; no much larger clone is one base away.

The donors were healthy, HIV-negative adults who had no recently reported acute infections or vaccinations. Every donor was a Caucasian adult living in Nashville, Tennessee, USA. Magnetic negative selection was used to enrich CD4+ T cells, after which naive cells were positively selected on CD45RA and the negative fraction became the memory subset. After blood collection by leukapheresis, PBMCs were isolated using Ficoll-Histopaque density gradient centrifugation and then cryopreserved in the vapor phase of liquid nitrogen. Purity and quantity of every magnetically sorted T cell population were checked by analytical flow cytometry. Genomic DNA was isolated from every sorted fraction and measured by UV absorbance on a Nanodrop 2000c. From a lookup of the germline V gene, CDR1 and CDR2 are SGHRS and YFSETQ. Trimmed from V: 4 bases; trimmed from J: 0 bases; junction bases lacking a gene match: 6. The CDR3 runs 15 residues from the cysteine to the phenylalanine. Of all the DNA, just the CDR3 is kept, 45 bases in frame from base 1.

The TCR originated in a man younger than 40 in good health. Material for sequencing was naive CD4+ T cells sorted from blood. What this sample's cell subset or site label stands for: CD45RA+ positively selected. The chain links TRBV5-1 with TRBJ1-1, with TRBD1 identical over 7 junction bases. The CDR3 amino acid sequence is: CASSRQGLMNTEAFF. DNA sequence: TGCGCCAGCAGCCGACAGGGTCTAATGAACACTGAAGCTTTCTTT.